This T cell receptor beta chain derives from a study of T cell repertoires in cytomegalovirus infection. Findings and limits, study-wide: In two of eight donors, the top clonotype was HLA-C-restricted CMV-specific.

Ten or more counts support this clonotype. Antigen unknown. CDR1 is MNHEY and CDR2 is SVGEGT in the germline V gene. CDR3 size: 14 residues. V was pared by 4 bases and J by 4 bases, with 2 bases of the junction left unmatched. TCRdb used MiXCR to reprocess the reads, holding one entry per CDR3 protein. This table has roughly 280,000 distinct CDR3 sequences, less than 25% appearing once. The specimen was cultured PBMCs, collected from culture after CMV antigen stimulation. V usage is TRBV6-2 or TRBV6-3 and J usage is TRBJ2-4; TRBD2 agrees at 9 bases. The sequence derives from a human donor in good health (CMV status not recorded). Some clones in this sample may be carry-over from other donors' samples. The CDR3 DNA is TGTGCCAGCAGTTTAAGCGGGAGGAAAAACATTCAGTACTTC. Translation: CASSLSGRKNIQYF.